A single T cell receptor beta chain is shown here with its context. A read error may account for a junction end that differs from germline. This sample was included in a study of cytotoxic CD8 clonotypes in ibrutinib-treated CLL. Assay used: immunoSEQ multiplex PCR; TCRdb lists only in-frame clones, some missing. The profile covers about 97,000 clones, with more than 70% appearing a single time and just under 25% taken by the ten largest. This CDR3 has 11 residues. Germline values: CDR1 SGHRS, CDR2 YFSETQ. The V and J genes are TRBV5-1 and TRBJ2-7, with D uncertain. This TCR derives from a human donor with chronic lymphocytic leukemia. This material consisted of PBMCs, taken after 24 months of ibrutinib treatment. The CDR3 DNA is TGTGCCAGCAGCCAATTCTACGAGCAGTACTTC. The encoded protein is CASSQFYEQYF.